Following are 12 T cell receptor beta chains from one sample sequenced in a study of blood T cell repertoires in COVID-19 (dated by TCRdb to about 2020). The library was made by the immunoSEQ multiplex PCR assay. Not all clones reach the TCRdb copy of this immuneACCESS table, which keeps in-frame sequences only. Checked studies attribute under half of the gap to unresolved V genes and leave the rest unexplained. This sample lists some 70,000 clones; about 90% were detected once. Of the sample, more than 15% is held by the ten largest clones. The source material was peripheral blood. These receptors all stem from a middle-aged man with COVID-19, enrolled during active disease.

The CDR3 is CASSYDRGFTQPQHF. DNA of the CDR3: TGTGCCAGCAGCTACGACAGGGGGTTCACTCAGCCCCAGCATTTT. The V and J genes are TRBV6-5 and TRBJ1-5; 9 bases align to TRBD1. CDR3 length: 15 amino acids. The V gene end was trimmed by 6 bases and the J gene end by 6 bases; junction bases not matched to a gene: 9. The germline V gene has CDR1 MNHEY and CDR2 SVGAGI.

The chain employs TRBV7-9 and TRBJ2-1; 11 nucleotides agree with TRBD1. Germline V CDR1 and CDR2: SEHNR, FQNEAQ (reference sequence). The ends lost 11 bases at V and 9 bases at J; junction bases unmatched: 24. The CDR3 has 18 amino acids. This CDR3 reads CAASPAYTGTGGLGEQFF. The CDR3 DNA follows: TGTGCCGCTTCCCCAGCTTACACCGGGACAGGGGGTTTGGGTGAGCAGTTCTTC. The entire variable domain, with the rest obtained from reference TRBV7-9 and TRBJ2-1, is as follows: DTGVSQNPRHKITKRGQNVTFRCDPISEHNRLYWYRQTLGQGPEFLTYFQNEAQLEKSRLLSDRFSAERPKGSFSTLEIQRTEQGDSAMYLCAASPAYTGTGGLGEQFFGPGTRLTVL.

V gene TRBV5-1 combines with J gene TRBJ2-1, with D perhaps matching TRBD2 (6 bases). CDR1 and CDR2 (germline): SGHRS, YFSETQ. Between the trimmed V and J ends, which lost 0 bases and 0 bases, there was a span of 13 bases. This CDR3 comprises 17 residues. CDR3 region: CASSLAGGTVSYNEQFF. Written as DNA, the CDR3 is TGCGCCAGCAGCTTGGCCGGTGGGACTGTCTCCTACAATGAGCAGTTCTTC.

The gene calls are TRBV5-4 and TRBJ2-3; TRBD2 matches 14 bases. This CDR3 has 16 residues. Trimming cost V 4 bases and J 3 bases; bases outside gene matches: 4. Germline V CDR1 and CDR2: SGHNT, YYREEE (reference sequence). The CDR3 DNA sequence: TGTGCCAGCAGCCTCCGACTAGCGGGGGGGACAGATACGCAGTATTTT. This gives the protein CASSLRLAGGTDTQYF.

This clone came up once. The rearrangement joins TRBV5-1 to TRBJ1-1; D gene uncertain. Trimming shortened V by 9 bases and J by 0 bases, and 12 bases separated the two germline ends. The CDR3 totals 13 residues. CDR1 is SGHRS and CDR2 is YFSETQ in the germline V gene. The CDR3 loop is CATAPRLNTEAFF. The CDR3 DNA follows: TGCGCCACCGCGCCCAGGCTGAACACTGAAGCTTTCTTT.

The V and J genes are TRBV7-9 and TRBJ1-1; D uncertain. V shed 5 bases and J shed 2 bases, with 9 bases lying between them. The CDR3 runs 13 residues. Germline CDR1 is SEHNR and CDR2 is FQNEAQ (reference sequence). The CDR3 region has the DNA TGTGCCAGCAGCCCAGACACAAACACTGAAGCTTTCTTT. As protein: CASSPDTNTEAFF.

The chain links TRBV3-1 (or the pseudogene TRBV3-2) to TRBJ2-3, with 8 bases fitting TRBD1. The trim removed 4 bases at V and 2 bases at J, leaving 5 bases unmatched. Germline assignment: CDR1 LGHDT and CDR2 YNNKEL (reference sequence). The CDR3 runs 15 residues. The CDR3 loop reads CASSPADRVTDTQYF. The CDR3 DNA is TGTGCCAGCAGCCCAGCGGACAGGGTCACAGATACGCAGTATTTT.

This clone occurred once. CDR3 sequence reads: CASSPQPPAGGPDTQYF. Here the CDR3 DNA reads TGTGCCAGCAGCCCCCAACCCCCAGCGGGGGGGCCAGATACGCAGTATTTT. The gene calls are TRBV4-2 and TRBJ2-3; 10 nucleotides align to TRBD2. CDR1 and CDR2 (germline): LGHNA, YNFKEQ. The V segment lost 4 bases and the J segment 4 bases; nucleotides outside the gene matches: 11. The CDR3 totals 17 residues.

V gene TRBV10-1 combines with J gene TRBJ1-1; 10 bases fit TRBD1. The CDR3 sequence is 14 residues long. V shed 6 bases, J shed 3 bases, and the junction held 4 bases outside the gene matches. From germline, CDR1 is WNHNN and CDR2 SYGVQD (reference sequence). For the CDR3, the DNA is TGCGCCAGCAGCCGGACAGGGGGTGACACTGAAGCTTTCTTT. It is translated as CASSRTGGDTEAFF.

The chain links TRBV23-1 to TRBJ2-5, with 10 bases identical to TRBD1. TRBV23-1 is identified as an open reading frame with a role that is uncertain. The CDR3 spans 14 residues. Trimming cost V 4 bases and J 3 bases; bases outside gene matches: 2. In nucleotides, the CDR3 is TGCGCCAGCAGTCGTGGGACAGGGGAAGAGACCCAGTACTTC. Its translation is CASSRGTGEETQYF.

This chain links TRBV29-1 with TRBJ2-5; a possible D gene is TRBD2 (6 bases). Germline lookup yields CDR1 SQVTM and CDR2 ANQGSEA. CDR3 length: 14 amino acids. V was shortened by 4 bases and J by 2 bases, with 14 bases between the two germline ends. The CDR3 reads CSVAPGTLQETQYF. CDR3 DNA: TGCAGCGTTGCCCCCGGGACTCTTCAAGAGACCCAGTACTTC.

This chain links TRBV28 with TRBJ1-2, with 8 bases that match TRBD1. Germline CDR1 and CDR2: MDHEN and SYDVKM. The V gene end was trimmed by 4 bases and the J gene end by 2 bases; junction bases not matched to a gene: 3. This CDR3 comprises 14 residues. The CDR3 here is CASSSGTGNYGYTF. The CDR3 DNA follows: TGTGCCAGCAGTTCAGGGACAGGAAACTATGGCTACACCTTC.